This record covers a single T cell receptor (beta chain). Its antigen is not known. This CDR3 is 14 amino acids long. Germline V gene sequence: CDR1 SGHVS, CDR2 FQNEAQ. The germline V and J ends were trimmed by 5 bases and 6 bases, with 14 bases remaining between them. This sample was taken from a study of cytomegalovirus exposure and HLA in healthy donors. Regarding the study as a whole: The study labeled around 160 TCR beta chains cytomegalovirus-associated. Rates of TCR association differed by HLA locus in a later analysis, with DRB1 highest and HLA-C lowest. Data from an earlier analysis indicated that most TCR beta V segments were productive either about 87% or about 30% of the time. In the analysis, some V segments, TRBV6-2 and TRBV6-3 included, were excluded as indistinguishable.

Primers included in the PCR were 60 Vbeta and 13 Jbeta primers. Generated by immunoSEQ multiplex PCR, the TCRdb table keeps only in-frame clones and is missing some. The sample records fewer than 250,000 clones, about 80% being singletons. The sequencing input was PBMCs. J is TRBJ1-5 and V is TRBV7-8, with D perhaps matching TRBD1 (5 bases). The sequence derives from a woman aged 45-65 years in good health and CMV-seropositive. CDR3 bases: TGTGCCAGCAGCCCTGCGAGACAGATTCAGCCCCAGCATTTT. This gives the protein CASSPARQIQPQHF.